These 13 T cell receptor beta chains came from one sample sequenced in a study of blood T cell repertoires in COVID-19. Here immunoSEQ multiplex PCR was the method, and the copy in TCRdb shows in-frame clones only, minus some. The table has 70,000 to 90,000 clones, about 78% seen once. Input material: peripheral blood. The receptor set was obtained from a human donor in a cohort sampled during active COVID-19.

In DNA, the CDR3 is TGCGCCAGCACTAAAGACAGGGCCTACGAGCAGTACGTC. Translating it yields CASTKDRAYEQYV. V usage is TRBV10-2 and J usage is TRBJ2-7; 7 nucleotides align to TRBD1. With V trimmed by 7 bases and J by 2 bases, 5 bases remained unmatched. The CDR3 is 13 residues long. Germline-derived CDR1 and CDR2 are WSHSY and SAAADI.

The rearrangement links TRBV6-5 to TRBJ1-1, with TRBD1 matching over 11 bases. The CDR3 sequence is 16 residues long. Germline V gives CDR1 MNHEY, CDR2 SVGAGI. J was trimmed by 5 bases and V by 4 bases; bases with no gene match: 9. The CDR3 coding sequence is TGTGCCAGCAGTTCACACCCCGGGACAGGGGGGACTGAAGCTTTCTTT. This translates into CASSSHPGTGGTEAFF.

The CDR3 reads CSAGPSGGSDTQYF. The CDR3, as DNA: TGCAGCGCCGGCCCTAGCGGGGGCTCAGATACGCAGTATTTT. J is TRBJ2-3 and V is TRBV29-1; 10 bases fit TRBD2. Germline V gene data show CDR1 as SQVTM and CDR2 as ANQGSEA. The trim removed 7 bases at V and 4 bases at J, leaving 8 bases unmatched. The CDR3 runs to 14 residues.

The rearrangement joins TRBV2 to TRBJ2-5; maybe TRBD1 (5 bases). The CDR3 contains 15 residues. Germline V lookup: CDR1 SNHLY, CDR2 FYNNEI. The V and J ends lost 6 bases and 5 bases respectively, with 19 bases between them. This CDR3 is CASSAPFQGLETQYF. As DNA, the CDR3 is TGTGCCAGCAGCGCCCCTTTCCAGGGCCTCGAGACCCAGTACTTC.

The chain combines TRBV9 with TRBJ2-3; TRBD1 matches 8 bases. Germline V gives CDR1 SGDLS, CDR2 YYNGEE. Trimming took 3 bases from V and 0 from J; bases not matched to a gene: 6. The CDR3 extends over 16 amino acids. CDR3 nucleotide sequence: TGTGCCAGCAGCGCTTGGACAGGGTCTAGCACAGATACGCAGTATTTT. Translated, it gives CASSAWTGSSTDTQYF.

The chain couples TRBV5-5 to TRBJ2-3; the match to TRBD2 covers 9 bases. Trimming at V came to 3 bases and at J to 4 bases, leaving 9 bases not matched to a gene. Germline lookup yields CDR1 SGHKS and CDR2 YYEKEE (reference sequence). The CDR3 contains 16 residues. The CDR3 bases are TGTGCCAGCAGCTCGCGCAGGGCGGGAGGGGCAGATACGCAGTATTTT. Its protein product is CASSSRRAGGADTQYF.

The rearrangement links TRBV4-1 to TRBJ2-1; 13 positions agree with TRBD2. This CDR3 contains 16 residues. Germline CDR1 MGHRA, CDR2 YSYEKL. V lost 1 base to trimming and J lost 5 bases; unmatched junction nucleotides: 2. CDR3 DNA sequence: TGCGCCAGCAGCCAAGCTACTAGCGGGGGGGACAATGAGCAGTTCTTC. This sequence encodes CASSQATSGGDNEQFF.

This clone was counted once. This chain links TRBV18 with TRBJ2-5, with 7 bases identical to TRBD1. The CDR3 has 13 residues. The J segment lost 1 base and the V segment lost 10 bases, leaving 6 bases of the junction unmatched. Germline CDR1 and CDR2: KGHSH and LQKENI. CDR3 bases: TGTGCCACCCAGGGGGACATCCAAGAGACCCAGTACTTC. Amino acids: CATQGDIQETQYF.

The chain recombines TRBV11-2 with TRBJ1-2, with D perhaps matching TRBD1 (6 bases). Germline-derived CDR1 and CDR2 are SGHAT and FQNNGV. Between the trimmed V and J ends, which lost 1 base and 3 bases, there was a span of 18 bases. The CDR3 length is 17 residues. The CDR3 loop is CASSLGGRGLLYYGYTF. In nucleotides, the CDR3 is TGTGCCAGCAGCTTAGGGGGGAGGGGGTTGCTCTACTATGGCTACACCTTC. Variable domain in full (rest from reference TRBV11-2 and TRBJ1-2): EAGVAQSPRYKIIEKRQSVAFWCNPISGHATLYWYQQILGQGPKLLIQFQNNGVVDDSQLPKDRFSAERLKGVDSTLKIQPAKLEDSAVYLCASSLGGRGLLYYGYTFGSGTRLTVV.

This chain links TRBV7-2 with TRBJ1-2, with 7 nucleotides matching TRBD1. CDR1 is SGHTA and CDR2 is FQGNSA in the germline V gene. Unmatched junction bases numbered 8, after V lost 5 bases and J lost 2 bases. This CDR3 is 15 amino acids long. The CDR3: CASSPRTGLNYGYTF. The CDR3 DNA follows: TGTGCCAGCAGCCCCAGGACAGGCCTAAACTATGGCTACACCTTC.

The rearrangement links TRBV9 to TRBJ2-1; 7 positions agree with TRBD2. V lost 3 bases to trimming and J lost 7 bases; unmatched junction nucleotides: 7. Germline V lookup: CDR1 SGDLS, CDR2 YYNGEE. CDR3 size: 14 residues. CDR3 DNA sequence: TGTGCCAGCAGCGGGAGACTAGCAAAGAATGAGCAGTTCTTC. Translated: CASSGRLAKNEQFF.

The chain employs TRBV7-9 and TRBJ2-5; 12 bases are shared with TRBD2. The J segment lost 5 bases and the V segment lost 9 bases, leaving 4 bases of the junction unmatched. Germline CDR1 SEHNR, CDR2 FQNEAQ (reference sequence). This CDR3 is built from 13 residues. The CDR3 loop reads CASGLAGMETQYF. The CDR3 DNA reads TGTGCCAGTGGACTAGCGGGGATGGAGACCCAGTACTTC.

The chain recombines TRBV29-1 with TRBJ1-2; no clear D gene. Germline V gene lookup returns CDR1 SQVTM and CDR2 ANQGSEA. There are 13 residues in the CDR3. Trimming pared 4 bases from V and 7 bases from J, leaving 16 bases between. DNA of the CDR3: TGCAGCGTTGCCGGCAGCATACCGGGTGGCTACACCTTC. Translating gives CSVAGSIPGGYTF.